This entry lists 11 T cell receptor beta chains sequenced from one sample in a study of chemoradiotherapy in HPV16-positive cancers (dated by TCRdb to the early 2020s). Library creation used the immunoSEQ multiplex PCR assay. Not all clones reach the TCRdb copy of this immuneACCESS table, which keeps in-frame sequences only. Checked studies attribute under half of the gap to unresolved V genes and leave the rest unexplained. Here the sample has more than 9,500 clones; around 89% occur a single time. Of the sample, 2.5% to 3% falls within the top ten clones. Collection of the sample occurred from a patient who underwent chemoradiotherapy. All receptors come from a human donor with HPV-associated anogenital cancer.

V gene TRBV15 combines with J gene TRBJ1-3; the match to TRBD1 covers 12 bases. The CDR3 length is 15 residues. CDR1 is LNHNV and CDR2 is YYDKDF in the germline V gene (reference sequence). V was pared by 8 bases and J by 4 bases, with 6 bases of the junction left unmatched. The CDR3 protein is CATGDRGRQGNTIYF. CDR3 DNA sequence: TGTGCCACCGGGGACAGGGGGCGTCAAGGAAACACCATATATTTT.

V and J are TRBV5-8 and TRBJ2-7; 15 bases align to TRBD2. Germline CDR1 reads SGHTS; CDR2 reads YDEGEE. The CDR3 length is 17 residues. The V segment lost 4 bases and the J segment 2 bases; nucleotides outside the gene matches: 7. In DNA form, the CDR3 reads TGTGCCAGCAGCCCACGGACTAGCGGGAGGGCAACCTACGAGCAGTACTTC. This encodes CASSPRTSGRATYEQYF.

The chain is built from TRBV30 and TRBJ1-2; D remains ambiguous. V gave up 0 bases and J gave up 4 bases, with 15 bases separating them. From germline, CDR1 is GTSNPN and CDR2 SVGIG (reference sequence). The CDR3 consists of 15 residues. CDR3 sequence reads: CAWSVIGRLAYGYTF. The CDR3 bases are TGTGCCTGGAGTGTAATAGGCCGGCTTGCCTATGGCTACACCTTC.

This chain connects TRBV2 to TRBJ2-3; TRBD2 matches 9 bases. Germline V gives CDR1 SNHLY, CDR2 FYNNEI. Trimming cost V 2 bases and J 2 bases; bases outside gene matches: 5. This CDR3 has 16 amino acids. The CDR3, as DNA: TGTGCCAGCAGTGAAACGGCGGGGGGGCCCACAGATACGCAGTATTTT. Translation: CASSETAGGPTDTQYF.

The chain uses TRBV11-3 and TRBJ2-7; weak D call: TRBD2 (5 bases). Germline V CDR1 and CDR2: SGHNT, YENEEA. The V end lost 5 bases, the J end lost 3 bases, and 20 bases lay between the germline ends. The CDR3 has 16 amino acids. The CDR3 DNA reads as TGTGCCAGCAGCCCCCATAGCGTAGAATCAGACTACGAGCAGTACTTC. Translated, it gives CASSPHSVESDYEQYF.

The chain employs TRBV19 and TRBJ2-3; TRBD1 aligns across 9 bases. The trim removed 2 bases at V and 3 bases at J, leaving 9 bases unmatched. The germline V gene has CDR1 LNHDA and CDR2 SQIVND (reference sequence). The CDR3 totals 17 residues. CDR3: CASSILPGQGLTDTQYF. CDR3 nucleotide sequence: TGTGCCAGTAGTATACTTCCGGGACAGGGACTAACAGATACGCAGTATTTT.

The chain carries TRBV10-3 and TRBJ2-5; 10 bases match TRBD2. Trimming cost V 3 bases and J 2 bases; bases outside gene matches: 3. This CDR3 is 15 amino acids long. Germline lookup yields CDR1 ENHRY and CDR2 SYGVKD. The CDR3, as DNA: TGTGCCATCAGTGAAGCGGGAGGGGGTCAAGAGACCCAGTACTTC. This codes for CAISEAGGGQETQYF.

This chain links TRBV6-5 with TRBJ1-5, with a tentative D call TRBD1 (6 bases). V lost 6 bases and J lost 3, with 15 bases in between. The CDR3 is 15 amino acids. Germline values: CDR1 MNHEY, CDR2 SVGAGI. The chain's CDR3 is CASRKQGGDNQPQHF. Written as DNA, the CDR3 is TGTGCCAGCAGGAAACAGGGAGGAGACAATCAGCCCCAGCATTTT.

V is TRBV19 and J is TRBJ2-1; the match to TRBD2 covers 9 bases. The CDR3 is 16 amino acids. Unmatched junction bases numbered 10, after V lost 3 bases and J lost 7 bases. Germline-derived CDR1 and CDR2 are LNHDA and SQIVND (reference sequence). The DNA for the CDR3 is TGTGCCAGTAGTATTAAGGCGGGGGGGCCGAGTAATGAGCAGTTCTTC. This encodes CASSIKAGGPSNEQFF.

The table lists this clone with a count of one. V usage is TRBV2 and J usage is TRBJ1-2; TRBD1 is a possible D gene (6 bases). The CDR3 covers 14 residues. V was trimmed by 4 bases and J by 4 bases, leaving 13 bases between them. The V gene's germline CDR1 is SNHLY and CDR2 FYNNEI. CDR3 sequence: CASSGQDPSYGYTF. The CDR3 coding sequence is TGTGCCAGCAGTGGACAGGACCCCTCCTATGGCTACACCTTC.

This rearrangement joins TRBV2 to TRBJ2-1; 9 nucleotides align to TRBD1. The CDR3 runs to 14 residues. The J segment lost 9 bases and the V segment lost 4 bases, leaving 7 bases of the junction unmatched. Germline CDR1 and CDR2: SNHLY and FYNNEI. Here the CDR3 reads CASSGVQGAGEQFF. The CDR3 DNA reads TGTGCCAGCAGTGGGGTACAGGGGGCCGGTGAGCAGTTCTTC.